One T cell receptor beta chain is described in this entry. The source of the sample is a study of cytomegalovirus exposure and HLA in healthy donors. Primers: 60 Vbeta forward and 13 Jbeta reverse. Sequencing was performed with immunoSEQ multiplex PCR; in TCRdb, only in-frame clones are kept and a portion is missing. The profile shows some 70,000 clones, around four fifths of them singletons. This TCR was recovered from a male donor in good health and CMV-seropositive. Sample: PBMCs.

The CDR3 loop is CASSPQGGGETQYF. For the CDR3, the DNA is TGTGCCAGCAGTCCACAGGGAGGGGGGGAGACCCAGTACTTC. This chain links TRBV27 with TRBJ2-5; possible D gene TRBD2, 7 bases. The ends were cut back, 5 bases at V and 5 bases at J, with 15 bases in the middle. The CDR3 covers 14 residues. Germline loops: CDR1 MNHEY, CDR2 SMNVEV (reference sequence).